In its sample, the clone carrying this T cell receptor (beta chain) was seen a few times. The sample belongs to a study of blood T cells in healthy people across ages. Total RNA extracted from each sample amounted to at least 5 micrograms. CDR1 and CDR2 from the germline V gene are SGHTA and FQGNSA. The length of the CDR3 is 16 residues. V shed 1 base and J 2 bases; nucleotides not matched to a gene: 8. The use of a sample-barcoded 5' primer and a J-beta primer mix characterized a second PCR of about 7 to 12 cycles. TCRdb used MiXCR to reprocess the 5' RACE reads, holding one entry per CDR3 protein. The sample lists hundreds of thousands of distinct CDR3 sequences, approximately 44% occurring once.

The clonotype was recovered from a man between 60 and 75 years old in good health. The chain joins TRBV7-2 to TRBJ2-7, with TRBD1 identical over 7 bases. The sequenced material came from blood. This CDR3 is CASSLGGTGQTYEQYF. The CDR3 coding sequence is TGTGCCAGCAGCTTAGGGGGGACGGGACAGACCTACGAGCAGTACTTC.